The present T cell receptor (beta chain) was sequenced within a study of T-cell reconstitution after alpha-beta-depleted transplantation in children. For TCRbeta, the library was prepared with unique molecular identifiers. TCRdb redid the calling of the PCR reads with MiXCR, one entry per CDR3 protein. The sample holds around 450,000 distinct CDR3 sequences; 15% to 20% are singletons and the top ten take 25% to 30%. This CDR3 region has 16 residues. V was cut by 6 bases and J by 7 bases, with 23 bases left in between. Per the germline V gene, CDR1 is SGHNT and CDR2 is YENEEA. Source: PBMCs, mostly from graft donor cells, taken 360 days after TCRalphabeta/CD19-depleted stem cell transplant. The chain couples TRBV11-3 to TRBJ2-3, with D perhaps assigned TRBD1 or TRBD2 (6 bases each). This receptor was identified in a boy younger than two who had a stem cell transplant for Wiskott-Aldrich syndrome, so the T cells may come from the graft donor. CDR3 amino acids: CASRLGGTKGRNTQYF. In DNA form, the CDR3 reads TGTGCCAGCAGGCTCGGCGGGACAAAAGGTCGGAATACGCAGTATTTT.